Listed here are 13 T cell receptor beta chains from one sample, sequenced in a study of T cell responses to AZD1222 COVID-19 vaccine. The table came from immunoSEQ multiplex PCR; TCRdb's copy has only in-frame clones and leaves some out. The data hold 140,000 to 150,000 clones, with approximately 90% observed a single time. Material: peripheral blood, obtained on day 0 of AZD1222 vaccination. These receptors were collected from an adult in good health.

The chain employs TRBV7-2 and TRBJ2-7; D might be TRBD2 (5 bases). V lost 3 bases and J lost 5, with 17 bases in between. The V gene's germline CDR1 is SGHTA and CDR2 FQGNSA. There are 15 residues in the CDR3. The CDR3 region is CASSFRTSQDHEQYF. CDR3 bases: TGTGCCAGCAGCTTCCGGACTTCTCAGGACCACGAGCAGTACTTC.

The chain recombines TRBV5-4 with TRBJ2-1; D is unclear. The CDR3 has 14 amino acids. CDR1 SGHNT and CDR2 YYREEE come from the germline V gene (reference sequence). Trimming stripped 2 bases from V and 6 bases from J, with 12 bases between. CDR3 DNA sequence: TGTGCCAGCAGCTTCACGGTTAATCCCAATGAGCAGTTCTTC. Translation gives CASSFTVNPNEQFF.

The rearrangement joins TRBV14 to TRBJ1-2; no definite D call. Trimming stripped 3 bases from V and 7 bases from J, with 9 bases between. The length of the CDR3 is 12 residues. CDR1 is SGHDN, CDR2 FVKESK, per germline. The CDR3 coding sequence is TGTGCCAGCAGCCAGTCCTCTACTGGCTACACCTTC. Its translation is CASSQSSTGYTF.

The chain recombines TRBV5-5 with TRBJ2-2, with D uncertain. V was pared by 0 bases and J by 1 base, with 7 bases between. Germline CDR1 SGHKS, CDR2 YYEKEE (reference sequence). This CDR3 region has 15 residues. CDR3 in amino acids: CASSLGPRNTGELFF. In DNA form, the CDR3 reads TGTGCCAGCAGCTTGGGACCGAGGAACACCGGGGAGCTGTTTTTT.

This clone has just one count. The chain employs TRBV9 and TRBJ1-5, with 9 bases aligning to TRBD1. Germline V gene data show CDR1 as SGDLS and CDR2 as YYNGEE. This CDR3 is built from 17 residues. The V segment lost 4 bases and the J segment 1 base; nucleotides outside the gene matches: 9. CDR3 in DNA: TGTGCCAGCAGCCCCAGCCGTGGACAGGGGAGCAATCAGCCCCAGCATTTT. It translates to CASSPSRGQGSNQPQHF. Supplemented by reference TRBV9 and TRBJ1-5, the full variable domain reads DSGVTQTPKHLITATGQRVTLRCSPRSGDLSVYWYQQSLDQGLQFLIQYYNGEERAKGNILERFSAQQFPDLHSELNLSSLELGDSALYFCASSPSRGQGSNQPQHFGDGTRLSIL.

The rearrangement joins TRBV4-3 to TRBJ1-2, with 7 bases lining up with TRBD1. Germline CDR1 and CDR2: LGHNA and YSLEER. CDR3 length equals 14 residues. V shed 2 bases and J 4 bases; nucleotides not matched to a gene: 4. CDR3: CASSQLTGPYGYTF. For the CDR3, the DNA is TGCGCCAGCAGCCAATTGACAGGGCCCTATGGCTACACCTTC.

The rearrangement uses TRBV6-5 and TRBJ1-5; 7 nucleotides line up with TRBD1. Trimming at V came to 6 bases and at J to 0 bases, leaving 5 bases not matched to a gene. Germline-derived CDR1 and CDR2 are MNHEY and SVGAGI. CDR3 length: 15 amino acids. The chain's CDR3 is CASRGDRNSNQPQHF. CDR3 DNA: TGTGCCAGCAGAGGGGACAGAAATAGCAATCAGCCCCAGCATTTT.

Comment on this clone: Additional DNA sequences in this sample encode the identical CDR3. The chain links TRBV6-5 to TRBJ1-6; D is uncertain. The germline CDR1 and CDR2 sequences are MNHEY and SVGAGI. The germline V and J ends were trimmed by 2 bases and 7 bases, with 6 bases remaining between them. The CDR3 is 13 residues long. The CDR3 protein is CASSYEGNSPLHF. The CDR3 DNA follows: TGTGCCAGCAGTTACGAAGGGAATTCACCCCTCCACTTT.

This clone was seen only once. The V gene is TRBV28, the J gene TRBJ2-2; TRBD2 matches 16 bases. The J segment lost 2 bases and the V segment lost 3 bases, leaving 3 bases of the junction unmatched. CDR3 size: 18 residues. Germline values: CDR1 MDHEN, CDR2 SYDVKM. The CDR3 loop is CASSLGLAGGRNTGELFF. Written as DNA, the CDR3 is TGTGCCAGCAGTTTGGGACTAGCGGGAGGGCGTAACACCGGGGAGCTGTTTTTT.

The chain joins TRBV18 to TRBJ2-1; 10 bases map to TRBD2. Germline V gene sequence: CDR1 KGHSH, CDR2 LQKENI. The ends lost 4 bases at V and 6 bases at J; junction bases unmatched: 9. This CDR3 comprises 16 residues. The CDR3: CASSQALAGVGNEQFF. The CDR3 DNA sequence: TGTGCCAGCTCACAGGCCCTAGCGGGGGTCGGCAATGAGCAGTTCTTC.

This clone has a single count. This chain uses TRBV14 with TRBJ1-1; D unresolved. The CDR3 is made up of 11 amino acids. CDR1 and CDR2 (germline): SGHDN, FVKESK. Trimming took 7 bases from V and 1 from J, leaving 4 bases between them. The CDR3 DNA is TGTGCCAGCAAGGCGAACACTGAAGCTTTCTTT. Protein sequence: CASKANTEAFF. Looking up the rest from reference TRBV14 and TRBJ1-1 gives the full variable domain: EAGVTQFPSHSVIEKGQTVTLRCDPISGHDNLYWYRRVMGKEIKFLLHFVKESKQDESGMPNNRFLAERTGGTYSTLKVQPAELEDSGVYFCASKANTEAFFGQGTRLTVV.

The V call is TRBV29-1, the J call TRBJ2-2, with unresolved D. Between the trimmed V and J ends, which lost 4 bases and 0 bases, there was a span of 9 bases. The CDR3 has 14 amino acids. The germline gives CDR1 SQVTM, CDR2 ANQGSEA. The CDR3 loop is CSVVWPPNTGELFF. The CDR3 bases are TGCAGCGTTGTGTGGCCTCCGAACACCGGGGAGCTGTTTTTT.

V usage is TRBV7-9 and J usage is TRBJ2-2, with 9 bases matching TRBD2. The V gene end was trimmed by 5 bases and the J gene end by 7 bases; junction bases not matched to a gene: 11. Looked up from germline, CDR1 is SEHNR and CDR2 is FQNEAQ (reference sequence). The CDR3 length is 16 residues. The CDR3 nucleotides read TGTGCCAGCAGCCCGCGGGGGGGCCGGTTCGTCGGGGAGCTGTTTTTT. It is translated as CASSPRGGRFVGELFF. Supplemented by reference TRBV7-9 and TRBJ2-2, the full variable domain reads DTGVSQNPRHKITKRGQNVTFRCDPISEHNRLYWYRQTLGQGPEFLTYFQNEAQLEKSRLLSDRFSAERPKGSFSTLEIQRTEQGDSAMYLCASSPRGGRFVGELFFGEGSRLTVL.